Each of the 20 T cell receptor beta chains below was sequenced from the same sample in a study of T-cell reconstitution after alpha-beta-depleted transplantation in children. A library of TCRbeta sequences, prepared with unique molecular identifiers, was generated. TCRdb used MiXCR to reprocess the PCR reads, holding one entry per CDR3 protein. Seen here are over 400,000 distinct CDR3 sequences, around 13% observed once, and the top ten hold around 5.6%. Specimen: PBMCs from the stem cell graft donor, collected from the stem cell graft. The receptors derive from a human donor who donated a stem cell graft to a child with combined immunodeficiency.

V and J are TRBV18 and TRBJ2-7, with D possibly TRBD2 on 6 matching bases. Germline lookup yields CDR1 KGHSH and CDR2 LQKENI. V lost 0 bases and J 5 bases, leaving 11 bases between the germline ends. The CDR3 length is 14 residues. The CDR3 DNA sequence: TGTGCCAGCTCACCACCCGGGACTGGCGACGAGCAGTACTTC. Translated, it gives CASSPPGTGDEQYF. The full variable domain, in which reference TRBV18 and TRBJ2-7 provide the parts outside the CDR3, is NAGVMQNPRHLVRRRGQEARLRCSPMKGHSHVYWYRQLPEEGLKFMVYLQKENIIDESGMPKERFSAEFPKEGPSILRIQQVVRGDSAAYFCASSPPGTGDEQYFGPGTRLTVT.

This clonotype was seen a handful of times. The rearrangement uses TRBV2 and TRBJ2-4; D unclear. V lost 1 base and J 3 bases, leaving 10 bases between the germline ends. There are 15 residues in the CDR3. The germline V gene encodes CDR1 SNHLY and CDR2 FYNNEI. The CDR3 bases are TGTGCCAGCAGTGAAGGCAGGATCTACAAAAACATTCAGTACTTC. Protein: CASSEGRIYKNIQYF.

The chain carries TRBV7-3 and TRBJ2-1; D gene unclear. This CDR3 comprises 15 residues. V was clipped by 1 base and J by 6 bases, with 13 bases between them. CDR1 and CDR2 (germline): SGHTA, FQGTGA. The CDR3 sequence is CASSLNPAPANEQFF. The CDR3 DNA reads TGTGCCAGCAGCTTAAATCCTGCGCCTGCCAATGAGCAGTTCTTC.

The genes are TRBV4-3 and TRBJ2-1; D uncertain. Trimming pared 0 bases from V and 14 bases from J, leaving 11 bases between. Germline V CDR1 and CDR2: LGHNA, YSLEER. The CDR3 covers 12 residues. The DNA for the CDR3 is TGCGCCAGCAGCCAAGAAGGCCAACTGGAGTTCTTC. This gives the protein CASSQEGQLEFF.

The chain links TRBV27 to TRBJ1-5; TRBD1 is a possible D gene (5 bases). The V and J ends lost 3 bases and 6 bases respectively, with 12 bases between them. The germline gives CDR1 MNHEY, CDR2 SMNVEV (reference sequence). CDR3 size: 14 residues. CDR3 sequence reads: CASSFLSGSQPQHF. The DNA of the CDR3 is TGTGCCAGCAGTTTCCTCTCAGGGAGTCAGCCCCAGCATTTT.

The gene calls are TRBV20-1 and TRBJ1-4; the D gene is possibly TRBD1 (5 bases). The length of the CDR3 is 15 residues. Germline loops: CDR1 DFQATT, CDR2 SNEGSKA (reference sequence). V was pared by 4 bases and J by 8 bases, with 20 bases between. The CDR3 DNA sequence: TGCAGTGCTATGGTCCCCGGCAGGGTAAAAGAAAAACTGTTTTTT. Protein: CSAMVPGRVKEKLFF.

This clonotype was picked up one time. V gene TRBV5-8 combines with J gene TRBJ1-5; D gene uncertain. Trimming took off 1 base at V and 11 bases at J, with 16 bases between the two ends. Looked up from germline, CDR1 is SGHTS and CDR2 is YDEGEE. This CDR3 spans 14 amino acids. The CDR3 sequence: CASSLTVLIQAQHF. The CDR3 nucleotides read TGTGCCAGCAGCTTGACAGTGCTGATCCAAGCCCAGCATTTT.

This clonotype was observed at least ten times. This chain connects TRBV6-5 to TRBJ2-1; TRBD1 matches 10 bases. J gave up 5 bases and V 0 bases, and 10 bases lay outside the gene matches. The CDR3 is made up of 18 amino acids. Germline loops: CDR1 MNHEY, CDR2 SVGAGI. The CDR3 region is CASSYSSLTGQGNNEQFF. The CDR3, as DNA: TGTGCCAGCAGTTACTCATCGTTAACGGGACAGGGGAACAATGAGCAGTTCTTC.

This clonotype was seen many times. The chain recombines TRBV7-9 with TRBJ2-1, with 11 bases aligning to TRBD1. This CDR3 has 15 amino acids. Germline V gives CDR1 SEHNR, CDR2 FQNEAQ (reference sequence). V gave up 5 bases and J gave up 7 bases; unmatched junction bases: 7. The CDR3 region is CASSQPGTGGNEQFF. DNA of the CDR3: TGTGCCAGCAGCCAACCCGGGACAGGGGGAAATGAGCAGTTCTTC.

The V and J genes are TRBV7-9 and TRBJ2-2; 7 positions agree with TRBD2. The germline V gene has CDR1 SEHNR and CDR2 FQNEAQ (reference sequence). This CDR3 is 15 amino acids long. V was clipped by 3 bases and J by 3 bases; unmatched bases: 4. CDR3 amino acids: CASSFGGSHTGELFF. In DNA, the CDR3 is TGTGCCAGCAGCTTCGGGGGGAGTCACACCGGGGAGCTGTTTTTT.

This clonotype has a handful of counts. V and J are TRBV30 and TRBJ2-1; 7 nucleotides line up with TRBD2. CDR1 is GTSNPN, CDR2 SVGIG, per germline (reference sequence). CDR3 length equals 17 residues. The V and J ends lost 0 bases and 0 bases, in that order; junction bases with no gene match: 8. CDR3 residues: CAWSVYFGGGSYNEQFF. CDR3 bases: TGTGCCTGGAGTGTATATTTTGGCGGGGGCTCCTACAATGAGCAGTTCTTC.

The chain carries TRBV5-1 and TRBJ2-5; 8 nucleotides match TRBD2. CDR3 length equals 17 residues. With 0 bases clipped from V and 1 base from J, the junction kept 8 bases outside the gene matches. Germline assignment: CDR1 SGHRS and CDR2 YFSETQ. As DNA, the CDR3 is TGCGCCAGCAGCTTGGGGGTCGTGGCGGGAGGCCAAGAGACCCAGTACTTC. Amino acids: CASSLGVVAGGQETQYF.

The CDR3 protein is CASSQTGWATEAFF. The CDR3 DNA follows: TGTGCCAGCAGCCAGACAGGGTGGGCCACTGAAGCTTTCTTT. V gene TRBV6-1 combines with J gene TRBJ1-1, with TRBD1 identical over 7 bases. After removal of 6 bases from V and 4 bases from J, the junction contained 8 bases not matched to a gene. Germline-derived CDR1 and CDR2 are MNHNS and SASEGT. This CDR3 has 14 residues.

The chain employs TRBV2 and TRBJ2-4; 7 positions match TRBD1. The CDR3 totals 15 residues. Germline lookup yields CDR1 SNHLY and CDR2 FYNNEI. Germline trimming cut 7 bases from V and 2 bases from J; bases unmatched to any gene: 8. CDR3: CASTRQGPTKNIQYF. DNA for the CDR3: TGTGCCAGCACCCGACAGGGACCTACCAAAAACATTCAGTACTTC. Full variable domain (missing parts from reference TRBV2 and TRBJ2-4): EPEVTQTPSHQVTQMGQEVILRCVPISNHLYFYWYRQILGQKVEFLVSFYNNEISEKSEIFDDQFSVERPDGSNFTLKIRSTKLEDSAMYFCASTRQGPTKNIQYFGAGTRLSVL.

A few counts support this clonotype. The chain is built from TRBV20-1 and TRBJ2-3; 9 bases map to TRBD1. V was clipped by 1 base and J by 4 bases; unmatched bases: 18. The CDR3 runs 19 residues. CDR1 is DFQATT and CDR2 is SNEGSKA in the germline V gene (reference sequence). CDR3 sequence reads: CSARAGWGSWGQGSDTQYF. The CDR3 DNA reads as TGCAGTGCTAGAGCCGGATGGGGCAGCTGGGGACAGGGATCAGATACGCAGTATTTT.

This clonotype was observed a few times. V is TRBV7-2 and J is TRBJ2-5; 8 nucleotides match TRBD1. The CDR3 is 11 amino acids. Germline V CDR1 and CDR2: SGHTA, FQGNSA. Germline trimming cut 10 bases from V and 5 bases from J; bases unmatched to any gene: 3. Written as DNA, the CDR3 is TGTGCCACAGGGGGCCCCGAGACCCAGTACTTC. This codes for CATGGPETQYF.

The chain employs TRBV30 and TRBJ1-2, with D unclear. Trimming took 2 bases from V and 3 from J, leaving 19 bases between them. The CDR3 is 16 amino acids. Germline assignment: CDR1 GTSNPN and CDR2 SVGIG (reference sequence). The CDR3 spells CAWSIWPDTHHYGYTF. The CDR3 DNA follows: TGTGCCTGGAGTATTTGGCCAGACACACATCACTATGGCTACACCTTC.

Of note for this clonotype: At one end, the junction sequence differs from germline, possibly due to a read error. The J gene is TRBJ1-6, the V gene TRBV20-1; the D is unclear. In germline, CDR1 is DFQATT, CDR2 SNEGSKA (reference sequence). CDR3 size: 16 residues. The CDR3 loop reads CCARDTRTAADSPLHF. The CDR3 DNA sequence: TGCTGTGCTAGAGATACGAGGACGGCGGCTGATTCACCCCTCCACTTT.

The rearrangement uses TRBV9 and TRBJ1-1; D is unclear. The germline V gene has CDR1 SGDLS and CDR2 YYNGEE. The CDR3 is made up of 15 amino acids. The V gene lost 0 bases and the J gene lost 7 bases, with 16 bases spanning the gap. CDR3 DNA sequence: TGTGCCAGCAGCGTAGCTATCGCGTGGGGTGATGAAGCTTTCTTT. This encodes CASSVAIAWGDEAFF.

The table lists this clonotype with many counts. This rearrangement joins TRBV20-1 to TRBJ1-3; no firm D call. V lost 5 bases to trimming and J lost 0 bases, with 17 bases between them. CDR1 is DFQATT and CDR2 is SNEGSKA in the germline V gene (reference sequence). This CDR3 spans 16 amino acids. The CDR3 region has the DNA TGCAGTGCTTCTCCTCTCGACCTGTTCTCTGGAAACACCATATATTTT. Amino acid sequence: CSASPLDLFSGNTIYF.